A selection of T cell receptor beta chains follows, all from one sample in a study of beta chain features in type 1 diabetes. Method: immunoSEQ multiplex PCR; TCRdb's copy keeps in-frame clones and lacks some. Of around 500,000 clones in the sample, 30% were seen once. Sequenced: naive CD4+ T cells from blood. These receptors were taken from a man aged 18 to 29 in good health. The CDR3 runs from the conserved cysteine through the conserved F or W. Fields, in order: J gene, V gene, CDR3 protein.

j_call: TRBJ2-5
v_call: TRBV28
cdr3_aa: CASSLAGSQETQYF

j_call: TRBJ2-5
v_call: TRBV9
cdr3_aa: CASSDPLRKSETQYF

j_call: TRBJ2-7
v_call: TRBV6-5
cdr3_aa: CASRLGGRPYEQYF

j_call: TRBJ2-7
v_call: TRBV30
cdr3_aa: CAWVKNYEQYF

j_call: TRBJ2-3
v_call: TRBV21-1
cdr3_aa: CASSRTGLAGDGDTQYF

j_call: TRBJ1-5
v_call: TRBV23-1
cdr3_aa: CASSAGQGVGQPQHF

j_call: TRBJ2-7
v_call: TRBV7-9
cdr3_aa: CASSFPTSVFYEQYF

j_call: TRBJ2-1
v_call: TRBV9
cdr3_aa: CASSAGLSYNEQFF

j_call: TRBJ1-1
v_call: TRBV4-1
cdr3_aa: CASSQDNTRGTEAFF

j_call: TRBJ2-5
v_call: TRBV7-8
cdr3_aa: CASSLRRLAGSSQETQYF

j_call: TRBJ2-7
v_call: TRBV13
cdr3_aa: CASSPPGTGVYEQYF

j_call: TRBJ2-5
v_call: TRBV4-1
cdr3_aa: CASSQSRGRGETQYF

j_call: TRBJ2-7
v_call: TRBV4-3
cdr3_aa: CASSQGPSSYEQYF

j_call: TRBJ1-4
v_call: TRBV9
cdr3_aa: CASSTGTGGFTEKLFF

j_call: TRBJ2-7
v_call: TRBV7-9
cdr3_aa: CASSLDILTGEQYF

j_call: TRBJ2-1
v_call: TRBV2
cdr3_aa: CASSEGHLNEQFF

j_call: TRBJ1-5
v_call: TRBV30
cdr3_aa: CAWSGSSNQPQHF

j_call: TRBJ2-5
v_call: TRBV7-2
cdr3_aa: CASRMTSGSQETQYF

j_call: TRBJ1-1
v_call: TRBV19
cdr3_aa: CASSIERGRNTEAFF

j_call: TRBJ2-1
v_call: TRBV29-1
cdr3_aa: CSVEKQHYNEQFF

j_call: TRBJ2-7
v_call: TRBV5-4
cdr3_aa: CASSSRTSGRDTEQYF

j_call: TRBJ2-4
v_call: TRBV28
cdr3_aa: CASSLRVAKNIQYF

j_call: TRBJ2-3
v_call: TRBV6-1
cdr3_aa: CASSGPGGGTTDTQYF

j_call: TRBJ2-5
v_call: TRBV4-1
cdr3_aa: CASSRGQGGTETQYF

j_call: TRBJ1-1
v_call: TRBV29-1
cdr3_aa: CSVVRTNTEAFF

j_call: TRBJ2-1
v_call: TRBV15
cdr3_aa: CATSRDRQDEQFF

j_call: TRBJ2-5
v_call: TRBV7-8
cdr3_aa: CASSLPSGGGETQYF

j_call: TRBJ1-1
v_call: TRBV9
cdr3_aa: CASGLTVNTEAFF

j_call: TRBJ1-2
v_call: TRBV29-1
cdr3_aa: CSVVWQGGNYGYTF

j_call: TRBJ1-2
v_call: TRBV23-1
cdr3_aa: CASSHRGRGYTF

j_call: TRBJ2-5
v_call: TRBV5-6
cdr3_aa: CASSWEETQYF

j_call: TRBJ2-5
v_call: TRBV11-2
cdr3_aa: CASSPVNSPPETQYF

j_call: TRBJ2-7
v_call: TRBV2
cdr3_aa: CASSSDRGESYEQYF

j_call: TRBJ1-4
v_call: TRBV18
cdr3_aa: CASSPSGTGEKLFF

j_call: TRBJ2-1
v_call: TRBV7-8
cdr3_aa: CASSPQGALYNEQFF